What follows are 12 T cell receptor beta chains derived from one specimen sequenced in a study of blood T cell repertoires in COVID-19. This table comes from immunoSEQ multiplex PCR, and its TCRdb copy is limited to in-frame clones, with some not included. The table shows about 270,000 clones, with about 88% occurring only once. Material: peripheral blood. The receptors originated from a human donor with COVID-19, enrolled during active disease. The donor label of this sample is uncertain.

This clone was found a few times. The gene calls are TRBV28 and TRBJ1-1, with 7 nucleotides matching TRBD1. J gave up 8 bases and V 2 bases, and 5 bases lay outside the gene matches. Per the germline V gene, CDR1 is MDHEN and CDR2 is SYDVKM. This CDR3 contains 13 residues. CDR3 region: CASSLLQGREAFF. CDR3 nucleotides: TGTGCCAGCAGTTTACTACAGGGGCGGGAAGCTTTCTTT.

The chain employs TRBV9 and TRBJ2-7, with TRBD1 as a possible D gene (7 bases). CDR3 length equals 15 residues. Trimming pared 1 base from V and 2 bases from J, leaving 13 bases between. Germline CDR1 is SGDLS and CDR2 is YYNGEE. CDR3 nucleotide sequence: TGTGCCAGCAGCGTAAGGGGGGACAGCACCTACGAGCAGTACTTC. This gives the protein CASSVRGDSTYEQYF.

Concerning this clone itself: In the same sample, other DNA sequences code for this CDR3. CDR3 nucleotide sequence: TGTGCCAGCAGTTGGACAGGGGTCAATGAGCAGTTCTTC. Its protein is CASSWTGVNEQFF. This sequence joins TRBV28 and TRBJ2-1; 9 positions agree with TRBD1. The V gene end was trimmed by 4 bases and the J gene end by 6 bases; junction bases not matched to a gene: 1. CDR1 and CDR2 (germline): MDHEN, SYDVKM. The CDR3 has 13 residues.

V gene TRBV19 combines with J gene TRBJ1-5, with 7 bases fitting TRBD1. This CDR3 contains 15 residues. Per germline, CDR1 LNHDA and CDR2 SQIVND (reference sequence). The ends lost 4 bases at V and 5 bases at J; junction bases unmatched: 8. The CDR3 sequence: CASSTPTGNDQPQHF. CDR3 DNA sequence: TGTGCCAGTAGTACCCCGACAGGGAACGATCAGCCCCAGCATTTT.

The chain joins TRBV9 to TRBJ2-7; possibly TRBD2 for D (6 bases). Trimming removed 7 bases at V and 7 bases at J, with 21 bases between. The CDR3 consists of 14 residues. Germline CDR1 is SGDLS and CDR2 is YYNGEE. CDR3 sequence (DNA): TGTGCCAGCGGCCTCGCGGGGAGGCCCGGGGAGCAGTACTTC. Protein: CASGLAGRPGEQYF.

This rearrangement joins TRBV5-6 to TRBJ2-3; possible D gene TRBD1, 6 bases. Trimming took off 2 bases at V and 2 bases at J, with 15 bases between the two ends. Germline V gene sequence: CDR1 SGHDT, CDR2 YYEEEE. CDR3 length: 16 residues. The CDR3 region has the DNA TGTGCCAGCAGCTTACCCTTGAGGACAGCCACAGATACGCAGTATTTT. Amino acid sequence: CASSLPLRTATDTQYF.

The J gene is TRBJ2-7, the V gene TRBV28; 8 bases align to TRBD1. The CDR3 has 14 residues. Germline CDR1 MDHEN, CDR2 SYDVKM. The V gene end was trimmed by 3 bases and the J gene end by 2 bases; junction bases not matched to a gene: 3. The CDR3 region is CASSLQGAAYEQYF. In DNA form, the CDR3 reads TGTGCCAGCAGTTTGCAGGGGGCCGCCTACGAGCAGTACTTC.

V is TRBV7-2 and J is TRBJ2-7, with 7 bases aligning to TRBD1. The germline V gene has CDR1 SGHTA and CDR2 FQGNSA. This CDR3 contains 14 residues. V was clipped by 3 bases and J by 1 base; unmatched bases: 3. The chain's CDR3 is CASSFQQGSYEQYF. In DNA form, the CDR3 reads TGTGCCAGCAGCTTCCAACAGGGGTCCTACGAGCAGTACTTC.

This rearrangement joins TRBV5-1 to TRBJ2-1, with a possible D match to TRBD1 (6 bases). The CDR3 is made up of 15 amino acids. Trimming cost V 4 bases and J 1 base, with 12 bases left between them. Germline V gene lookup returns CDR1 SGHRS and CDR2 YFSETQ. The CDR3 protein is CASSTYRASYNEQFF. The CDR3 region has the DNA TGCGCCAGCAGCACATACAGGGCATCCTACAATGAGCAGTTCTTC.

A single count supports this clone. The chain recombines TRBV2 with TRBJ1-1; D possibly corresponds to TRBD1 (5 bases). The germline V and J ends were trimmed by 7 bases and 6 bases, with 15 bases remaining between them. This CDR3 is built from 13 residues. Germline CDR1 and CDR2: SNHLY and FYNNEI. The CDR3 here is CASTLGGKAEAFF. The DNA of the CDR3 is TGTGCCAGCACCCTGGGGGGGAAGGCTGAAGCTTTCTTT.

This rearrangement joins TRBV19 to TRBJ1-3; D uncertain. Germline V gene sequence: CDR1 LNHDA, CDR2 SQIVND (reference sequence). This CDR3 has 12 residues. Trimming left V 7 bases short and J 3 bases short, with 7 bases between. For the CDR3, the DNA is TGTGCCAGTATCTCCGGTGGAAACACCATATATTTT. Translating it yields CASISGGNTIYF.

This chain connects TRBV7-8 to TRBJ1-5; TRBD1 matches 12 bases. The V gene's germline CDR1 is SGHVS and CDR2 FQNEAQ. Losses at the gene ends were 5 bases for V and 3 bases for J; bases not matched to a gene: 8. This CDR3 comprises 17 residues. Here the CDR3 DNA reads TGTGCCAGCAGCGCCGGGACAGGGGGCGAGGTCAATCAGCCCCAGCATTTT. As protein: CASSAGTGGEVNQPQHF.